Listed below are T cell receptor beta chains from one sample, sequenced in a study of cytomegalovirus exposure and HLA in healthy donors. Sequencing used immunoSEQ multiplex PCR; TCRdb keeps in-frame clones, though not all of them. The sample lists about 100,000 clones; more than 75% were seen once. Specimen: PBMCs. The receptors originated from a woman aged 45-65 years in good health and CMV-seropositive. Both conserved end residues are part of each CDR3. Each record gives: CDR3 DNA, CDR3 protein, V gene, J gene, clone size, D gene. D genes are given only for firm matches. Some rows have no size entry. The others give once, few or many, or a class for an expanded clone.

TGTGCCATCAGTGAGTCGCGGACAGGCAGGATGTATTATGGCTACACCTTC	CAISESRTGRMYYGYTF	TRBV10-3	TRBJ1-2	.	TRBD1
TGTGCCAGTAGTGTCACAGGGGGCACTGAAGCTTTCTTT	CASSVTGGTEAFF	TRBV19	TRBJ1-1	few	TRBD1
TGTGCCAGCTCACCATTCGGGGGTTTAGGGGAGACCCAGTACTTC	CASSPFGGLGETQYF	TRBV18	TRBJ2-5	.	.
TGTGCCAGTAGTCCCGGGACTAGACAGTTCTTC	CASSPGTRQFF	TRBV19	TRBJ2-1	.	TRBD2
TGTGCCAGCAGGGCGGGTTACGAAGCTTTCTTT	CASRAGYEAFF	TRBV6-5	TRBJ1-1	.	.
TGTGCCAGCAGTCCCGGGACAGGGGTTCGAGAGCAGTACTTC	CASSPGTGVREQYF	TRBV27	TRBJ2-7	.	TRBD1
TGTGCCAGCAGCGGACAGAGCAATCAGCCCCAGCATTTT	CASSGQSNQPQHF	TRBV9	TRBJ1-5	.	.
TGTGCCAGCAGTCCCTTTCTAGCGGAAGAGCAGTTCTTC	CASSPFLAEEQFF	TRBV14	TRBJ2-1	.	TRBD2
TGCGCCAGCAGTCAACCCCTCGGACAGGGTGACTCTGGAAACACCATATATTTT	CASSQPLGQGDSGNTIYF	TRBV23-1	TRBJ1-3	few	TRBD1
TGTGCCAGCAGCCTCACTAGGGTATACGAGCAGTACTTC	CASSLTRVYEQYF	TRBV7-6	TRBJ2-7	.	.
TGCGCCAGCAGCTTGGATGGGACAGGGGGCTTCAATGAGCAGTTCTTC	CASSLDGTGGFNEQFF	TRBV5-1	TRBJ2-1	.	TRBD1
TGTGCCAGCAGTTACAGAGCCGGGGAGCTGTTTTTT	CASSYRAGELFF	TRBV6-5	TRBJ2-2	once	.
TGTGCCAGCTCCTCTAAACAGGGGCGGAGGTTGGACACTGAAGCTTTCTTT	CASSSKQGRRLDTEAFF	TRBV5-5	TRBJ1-1	.	TRBD1
TGTGCCAGCAGCAAAGGGGCAGGCTACGAGCAGTACTTC	CASSKGAGYEQYF	TRBV21-1	TRBJ2-7	.	.
TGTGCCAGCAGTTCGGCGGGCTCCTACGAGCAGTACTTC	CASSSAGSYEQYF	TRBV6-6	TRBJ2-7	.	.
TGTGCCTGGGACCAGGGGTCAGGAGACAATGAGCAGTTCTTC	CAWDQGSGDNEQFF	TRBV30	TRBJ2-1	.	.
TGTGCCAGCAGTTTATCGAACAGGGGGCACGAGCAGTACTTC	CASSLSNRGHEQYF	TRBV27	TRBJ2-7	.	TRBD1
TGTGCCAGCAGCCCCCATACTTCCTCCTACGAGCAGTACTTC	CASSPHTSSYEQYF	TRBV9	TRBJ2-7	.	.
TGTGCCAGCAGCCGGACAGGAGACTATGGCTACACCTTC	CASSRTGDYGYTF	TRBV5-4	TRBJ1-2	.	TRBD1
TGTGCCAGCAAAGGGGGACGAAACACCATATATTTT	CASKGGRNTIYF	TRBV2	TRBJ1-3	.	.
TGTGCCAGTAGTATAGGGGGACAGGGAGAGACCCAGTACTTC	CASSIGGQGETQYF	TRBV19	TRBJ2-5	.	TRBD1
TGTGCCAGTAGTCCCGGTCCGGGGTCGGGGACTGAAGCTTTCTTT	CASSPGPGSGTEAFF	TRBV19	TRBJ1-1	.	.
TGTGCCAGCAGCTTGGCCCGTTCAGATACGCAGTATTTT	CASSLARSDTQYF	TRBV5-6	TRBJ2-3	.	.